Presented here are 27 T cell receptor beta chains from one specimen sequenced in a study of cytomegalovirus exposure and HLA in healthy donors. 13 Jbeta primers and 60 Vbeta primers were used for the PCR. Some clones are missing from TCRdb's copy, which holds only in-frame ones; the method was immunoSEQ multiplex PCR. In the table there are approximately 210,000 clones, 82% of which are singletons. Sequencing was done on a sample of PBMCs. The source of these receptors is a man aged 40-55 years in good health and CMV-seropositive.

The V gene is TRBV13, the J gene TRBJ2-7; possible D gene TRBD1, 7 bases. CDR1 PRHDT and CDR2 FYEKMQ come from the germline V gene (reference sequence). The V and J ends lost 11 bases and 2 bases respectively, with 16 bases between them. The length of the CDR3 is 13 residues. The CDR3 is CASAGQNAYEQYF. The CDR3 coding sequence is TGTGCCTCGGCGGGACAGAATGCCTACGAGCAGTACTTC.

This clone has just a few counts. In DNA, the CDR3 is TGTGCCAGCAGCTTAGCGGAGGGGGCGGAAGCTTTCTTT. Its translation: CASSLAEGAEAFF. V is TRBV7-6 and J is TRBJ1-1; 7 bases are a match to TRBD1. The germline V gene has CDR1 SGHVS and CDR2 FNYEAQ. The trim removed 0 bases at V and 8 bases at J, leaving 3 bases unmatched. CDR3 length: 13 residues.

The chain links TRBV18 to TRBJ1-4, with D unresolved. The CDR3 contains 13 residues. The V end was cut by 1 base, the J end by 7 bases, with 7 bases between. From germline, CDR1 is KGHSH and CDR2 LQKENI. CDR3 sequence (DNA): TGTGCCAGCTCACCACGGGCTGGTGAAAAACTGTTTTTT. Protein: CASSPRAGEKLFF.

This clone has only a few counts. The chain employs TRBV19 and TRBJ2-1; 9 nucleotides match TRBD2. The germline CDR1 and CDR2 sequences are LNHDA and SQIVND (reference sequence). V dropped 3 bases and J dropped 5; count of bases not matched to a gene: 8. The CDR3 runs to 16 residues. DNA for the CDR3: TGTGCCAGTAGTATCTGGGGACTAGCAGGCGACAATGAGCAGTTCTTC. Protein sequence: CASSIWGLAGDNEQFF.

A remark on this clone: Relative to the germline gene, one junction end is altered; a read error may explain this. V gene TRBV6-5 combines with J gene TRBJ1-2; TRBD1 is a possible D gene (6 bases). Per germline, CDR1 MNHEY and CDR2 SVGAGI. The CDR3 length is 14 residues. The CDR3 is CASSYDRSNYGYPF. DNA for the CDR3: TGTGCCAGCAGTTACGACAGGTCGAACTATGGCTACCCCTTC.

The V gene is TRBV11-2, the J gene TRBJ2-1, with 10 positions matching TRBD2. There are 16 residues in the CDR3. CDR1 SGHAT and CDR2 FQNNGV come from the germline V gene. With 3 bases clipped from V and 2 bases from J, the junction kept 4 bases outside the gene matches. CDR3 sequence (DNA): TGTGCCAGCAGCTTTAGCGGGAGGAGCCCCTACAATGAGCAGTTCTTC. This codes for CASSFSGRSPYNEQFF.

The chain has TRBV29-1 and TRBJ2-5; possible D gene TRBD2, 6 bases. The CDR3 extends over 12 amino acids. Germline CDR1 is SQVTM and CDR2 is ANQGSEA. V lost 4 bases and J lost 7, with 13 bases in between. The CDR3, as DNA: TGCAGCGTTGGGGCTCCGGAGGGGACCCAGTACTTC. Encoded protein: CSVGAPEGTQYF.

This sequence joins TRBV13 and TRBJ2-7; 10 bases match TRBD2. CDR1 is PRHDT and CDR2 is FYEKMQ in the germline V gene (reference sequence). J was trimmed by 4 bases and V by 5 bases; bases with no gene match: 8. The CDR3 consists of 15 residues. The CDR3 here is CASSTRLAGDYEQYF. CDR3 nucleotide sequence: TGTGCCAGCAGCACGCGACTAGCGGGCGATTACGAGCAGTACTTC.

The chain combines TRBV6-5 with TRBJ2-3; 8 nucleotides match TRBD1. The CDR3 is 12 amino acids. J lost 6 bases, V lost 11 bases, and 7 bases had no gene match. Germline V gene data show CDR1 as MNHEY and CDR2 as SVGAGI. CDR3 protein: CASGQGPDTQYF. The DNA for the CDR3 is TGTGCCTCCGGACAGGGACCCGATACGCAGTATTTT.

The DNA of the CDR3 is TGTGCCACCAGCAGAGTTTTAGGCGGGAGTGCGACCGGGGAGCTGTTTTTT. This encodes CATSRVLGGSATGELFF. V usage is TRBV15 and J usage is TRBJ2-2; 7 bases line up with TRBD2. CDR1 LNHNV and CDR2 YYDKDF come from the germline V gene (reference sequence). Unmatched junction bases numbered 10, after V lost 1 base and J lost 5 bases. This CDR3 has 17 residues.

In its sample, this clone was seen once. CDR3 amino acids: CASSEDRTNTEAFF. DNA for the CDR3: TGTGCCAGCAGTGAAGACAGAACGAACACTGAAGCTTTCTTT. The chain employs TRBV2 and TRBJ1-1; no clear D. Germline V gives CDR1 SNHLY, CDR2 FYNNEI. The length of the CDR3 is 14 residues. The V and J ends lost 1 base and 1 base respectively, with 7 bases between them.

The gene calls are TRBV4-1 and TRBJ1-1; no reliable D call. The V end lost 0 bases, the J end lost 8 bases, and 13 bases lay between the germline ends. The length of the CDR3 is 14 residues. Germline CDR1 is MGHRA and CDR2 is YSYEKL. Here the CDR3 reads CASSQDGTRGEAFF. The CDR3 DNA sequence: TGCGCCAGCAGCCAAGATGGTACGCGAGGGGAAGCTTTCTTT.

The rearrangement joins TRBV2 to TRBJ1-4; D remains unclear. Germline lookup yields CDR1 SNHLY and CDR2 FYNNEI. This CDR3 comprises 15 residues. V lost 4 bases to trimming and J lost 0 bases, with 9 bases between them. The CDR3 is CASSARLATNEKLFF. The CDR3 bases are TGTGCCAGCAGTGCGCGGCTAGCAACTAATGAAAAACTGTTTTTT.

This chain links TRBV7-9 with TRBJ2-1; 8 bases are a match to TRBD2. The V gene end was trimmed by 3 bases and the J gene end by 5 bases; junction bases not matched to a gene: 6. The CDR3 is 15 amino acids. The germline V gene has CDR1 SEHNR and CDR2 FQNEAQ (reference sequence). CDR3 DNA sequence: TGTGCCAGCAGCTTTTTACTAGCGGAGGACAATGAGCAGTTCTTC. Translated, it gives CASSFLLAEDNEQFF.

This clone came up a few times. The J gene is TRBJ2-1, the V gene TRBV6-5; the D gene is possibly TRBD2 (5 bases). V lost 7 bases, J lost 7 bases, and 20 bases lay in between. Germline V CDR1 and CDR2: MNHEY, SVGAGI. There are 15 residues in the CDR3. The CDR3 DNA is TGTGCCAGCAAACTAGGAGCGACCGAGCCAAATGAGCAGTTCTTC. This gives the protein CASKLGATEPNEQFF.

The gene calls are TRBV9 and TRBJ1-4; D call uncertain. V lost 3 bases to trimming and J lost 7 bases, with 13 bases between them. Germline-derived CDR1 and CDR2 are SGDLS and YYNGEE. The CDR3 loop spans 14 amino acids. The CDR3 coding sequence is TGTGCCAGCAGCGAGGGAGTAGGTGGTGAAAAACTGTTTTTT. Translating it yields CASSEGVGGEKLFF.

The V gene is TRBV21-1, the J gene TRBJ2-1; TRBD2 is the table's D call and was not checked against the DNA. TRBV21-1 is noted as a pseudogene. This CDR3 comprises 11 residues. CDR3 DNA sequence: TGTGCCAGCAGCAAAGGTAAGCGGCAGTTCTTC. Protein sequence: CASSKGKRQFF.

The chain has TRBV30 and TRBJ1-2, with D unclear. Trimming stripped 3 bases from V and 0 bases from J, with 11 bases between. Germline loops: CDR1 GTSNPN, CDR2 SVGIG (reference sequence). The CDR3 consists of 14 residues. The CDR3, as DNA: TGTGCCTGGAGATTGTCCTCAGCTAACTATGGCTACACCTTC. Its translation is CAWRLSSANYGYTF.

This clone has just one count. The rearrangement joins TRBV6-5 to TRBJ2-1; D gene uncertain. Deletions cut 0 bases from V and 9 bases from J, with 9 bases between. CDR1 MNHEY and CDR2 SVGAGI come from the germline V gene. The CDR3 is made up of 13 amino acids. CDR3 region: CASSYSRLTEQFF. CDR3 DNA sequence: TGTGCCAGCAGTTACTCTCGACTCACTGAGCAGTTCTTC.

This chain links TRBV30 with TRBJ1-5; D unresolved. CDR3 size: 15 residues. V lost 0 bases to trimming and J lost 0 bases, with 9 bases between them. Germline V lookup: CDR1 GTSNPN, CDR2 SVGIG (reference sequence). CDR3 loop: CAWSVGGLSNQPQHF. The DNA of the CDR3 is TGTGCCTGGAGTGTGGGAGGCCTTAGCAATCAGCCCCAGCATTTT.

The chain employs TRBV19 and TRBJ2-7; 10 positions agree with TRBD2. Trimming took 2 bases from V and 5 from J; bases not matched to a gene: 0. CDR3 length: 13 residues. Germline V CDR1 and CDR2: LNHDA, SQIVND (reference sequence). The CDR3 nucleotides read TGTGCCAGTAGTATACTAGCGGGAGACGAGCAGTACTTC. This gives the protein CASSILAGDEQYF.

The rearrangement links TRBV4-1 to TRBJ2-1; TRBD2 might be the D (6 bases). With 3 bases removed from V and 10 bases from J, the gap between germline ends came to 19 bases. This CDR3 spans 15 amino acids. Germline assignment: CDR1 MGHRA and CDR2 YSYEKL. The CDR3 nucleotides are TGCGCCAGCAGCCACGGCACCGGGACTGCTCGGGAGCAGTTCTTC. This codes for CASSHGTGTAREQFF.

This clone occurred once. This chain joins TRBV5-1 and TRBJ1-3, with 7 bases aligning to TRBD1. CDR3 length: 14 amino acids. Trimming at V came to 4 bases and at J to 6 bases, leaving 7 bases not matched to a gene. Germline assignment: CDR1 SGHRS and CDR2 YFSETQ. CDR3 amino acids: CASSPRTGSNTIYF. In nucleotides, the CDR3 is TGCGCCAGCAGCCCCCGGACAGGCTCAAACACCATATATTTT.

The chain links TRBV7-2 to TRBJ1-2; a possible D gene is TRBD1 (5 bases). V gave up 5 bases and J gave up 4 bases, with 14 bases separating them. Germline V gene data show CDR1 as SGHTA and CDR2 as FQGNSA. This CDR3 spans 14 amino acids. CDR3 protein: CASSRGAESYGYTF. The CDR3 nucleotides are TGTGCCAGCAGCCGCGGGGCAGAATCCTATGGCTACACCTTC.

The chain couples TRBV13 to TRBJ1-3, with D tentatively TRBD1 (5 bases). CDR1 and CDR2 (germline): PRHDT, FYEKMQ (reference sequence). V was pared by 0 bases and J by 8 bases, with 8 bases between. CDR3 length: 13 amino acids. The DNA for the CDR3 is TGTGCCAGCAGCTTAGGAGGGGTTGACACCATATATTTT. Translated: CASSLGGVDTIYF.

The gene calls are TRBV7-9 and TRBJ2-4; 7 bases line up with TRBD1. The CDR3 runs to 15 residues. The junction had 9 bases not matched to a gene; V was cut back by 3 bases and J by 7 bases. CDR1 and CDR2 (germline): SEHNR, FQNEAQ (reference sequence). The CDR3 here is CASSFYRGKENIQYF. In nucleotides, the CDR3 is TGTGCCAGCAGCTTCTACAGGGGAAAGGAGAACATTCAGTACTTC.

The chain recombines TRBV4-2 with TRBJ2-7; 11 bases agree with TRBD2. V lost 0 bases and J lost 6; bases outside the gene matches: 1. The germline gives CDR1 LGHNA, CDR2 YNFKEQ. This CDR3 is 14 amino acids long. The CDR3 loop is CASSQETSGIEQYF. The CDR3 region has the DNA TGTGCCAGCAGCCAAGAGACTAGCGGGATCGAGCAGTACTTC.